The 22 T cell receptor beta chains below all came from one sample that was sequenced in a study of cytomegalovirus exposure and HLA in healthy donors. The primer mix had 60 Vbeta and 13 Jbeta primers. Measured with immunoSEQ multiplex PCR; TCRdb has only the in-frame clones, and not every one. The sample has some 180,000 clones, around 80% seen once. The sample was PBMCs. The receptors come from a woman aged 55 to 70 in good health and CMV-seropositive.

The rearrangement uses TRBV6-4 and TRBJ1-1; TRBD1 aligns across 7 bases. V lost 6 bases and J lost 1; bases outside the gene matches: 2. CDR3 length equals 13 residues. Germline V gene lookup returns CDR1 MRHNA and CDR2 SNTAGT. The CDR3: CASRRTGNTEAFF. CDR3 nucleotide sequence: TGTGCCAGCAGACGGACAGGGAACACTGAAGCTTTCTTT.

The chain recombines TRBV28 with TRBJ1-4; the D gene is possibly TRBD1 (6 bases). The CDR3 consists of 17 residues. Per the germline V gene, CDR1 is MDHEN and CDR2 is SYDVKM. The V gene lost 5 bases and the J gene lost 0 bases, with 16 bases spanning the gap. Written as DNA, the CDR3 is TGTGCCAGCAGTAGGCACAGGGCCTCTGCAACTAATGAAAAACTGTTTTTT. It is translated as CASSRHRASATNEKLFF. Based on the CDR3 plus reference TRBV28 and TRBJ1-4, the full variable domain is DVKVTQSSRYLVKRTGEKVFLECVQDMDHENMFWYRQDPGLGLRLIYFSYDVKMKEKGDIPEGYSVSREKKERFSLILESASTNQTSMYLCASSRHRASATNEKLFFGSGTQLSVL.

J is TRBJ2-7 and V is TRBV27; 9 nucleotides agree with TRBD1. Germline lookup yields CDR1 MNHEY and CDR2 SMNVEV (reference sequence). This CDR3 is 18 amino acids long. V lost 2 bases, J lost 2 bases, and 13 bases stayed unmatched. The CDR3 coding sequence is TGTGCCAGCAGTTTACGCGGACCCGGGACAGGGCGAACCTACGAGCAGTACTTC. Its protein product is CASSLRGPGTGRTYEQYF.

CDR3 protein: CASTLSIGEKLFF. The CDR3 DNA is TGTGCCAGCACGTTGAGTATCGGTGAAAAACTGTTTTTT. The gene calls are TRBV28 and TRBJ1-4; D is ambiguous. In germline, CDR1 is MDHEN, CDR2 SYDVKM. The CDR3 length is 13 residues. V gave up 7 bases and J gave up 7 bases, with 13 bases separating them.

This chain joins TRBV9 and TRBJ2-7; perhaps TRBD2 as D (5 bases). There are 14 residues in the CDR3. Per germline, CDR1 SGDLS and CDR2 YYNGEE. The V gene lost 1 base and the J gene lost 6 bases, with 14 bases spanning the gap. In DNA, the CDR3 is TGTGCCAGCAGCGTAAGCGACGGGGTCTCCGAGCAGTACTTC. This encodes CASSVSDGVSEQYF.

The chain recombines TRBV5-1 with TRBJ2-7; D possibly corresponds to TRBD1 (6 bases). CDR1 SGHRS and CDR2 YFSETQ come from the germline V gene. The CDR3 sequence is 13 residues long. The V and J ends lost 4 bases and 3 bases respectively, with 11 bases between them. The CDR3 protein is CASSPGQFYEQYF. The CDR3 DNA is TGCGCCAGCAGCCCCGGACAGTTCTACGAGCAGTACTTC.

In regard to this clone: This sample includes further DNA sequences coding for the same CDR3. V gene TRBV18 combines with J gene TRBJ1-1, with D maybe TRBD1 (5 bases). V lost 6 bases to trimming and J lost 2 bases, with 13 bases between them. This CDR3 spans 14 amino acids. Germline V gives CDR1 KGHSH, CDR2 LQKENI. CDR3 residues: CASSPTGGNTEAFF. For the CDR3, the DNA is TGTGCCAGCTCCCCCACCGGGGGAAACACTGAAGCTTTCTTT.

Concerning this clone: Within the sample, other DNA sequences also encode this same CDR3. The V gene is TRBV6-4, the J gene TRBJ1-2; maybe TRBD1 (6 bases). The germline V gene has CDR1 MRHNA and CDR2 SNTAGT. The V end lost 2 bases, the J end lost 6 bases, and 19 bases lay between the germline ends. The CDR3 length is 16 residues. CDR3 in amino acids: CASSDRYRDPFDGYTF. DNA for the CDR3: TGTGCCAGCAGTGACAGATACAGGGACCCCTTCGATGGCTACACCTTC.

The chain joins TRBV5-1 to TRBJ1-1; 9 positions match TRBD1. V was pared by 2 bases and J by 2 bases, with 16 bases of the junction left unmatched. Germline CDR1 is SGHRS and CDR2 is YFSETQ. The CDR3 length is 19 residues. CDR3: CASSFAAGTGRASNTEAFF. CDR3 in DNA: TGCGCCAGCAGCTTCGCTGCCGGGACAGGGAGGGCCTCAAACACTGAAGCTTTCTTT.

The V and J genes are TRBV5-1 and TRBJ2-1, with 7 bases aligning to TRBD2. The CDR3 length is 16 residues. Looked up from germline, CDR1 is SGHRS and CDR2 is YFSETQ. V shed 0 bases and J 0 bases; nucleotides not matched to a gene: 3. The CDR3 sequence: CASSLVAGVSYNEQFF. Here the CDR3 DNA reads TGCGCCAGCAGCTTGGTTGCGGGAGTCTCCTACAATGAGCAGTTCTTC. The complete variable domain, with remaining parts taken from reference TRBV5-1 and TRBJ2-1, reads KAGVTQTPRYLIKTRGQQVTLSCSPISGHRSVSWYQQTPGQGLQFLFEYFSETQRNKGNFPGRFSGRQFSNSRSEMNVSTLELGDSALYLCASSLVAGVSYNEQFFGPGTRLTVL.

The chain uses TRBV6-1 and TRBJ1-2; unclear D gene. V was pared by 4 bases and J by 8 bases, with 17 bases between. Per germline, CDR1 MNHNS and CDR2 SASEGT. The CDR3 has 14 amino acids. Here the CDR3 reads CASSGVGLTQGYTF. CDR3 coding DNA: TGTGCCAGCAGTGGGGTGGGCCTCACGCAAGGCTACACCTTC.

CDR3 sequence reads: CASSQPGLEAFF. In nucleotides, the CDR3 is TGTGCCAGCAGCCAACCAGGCCTTGAAGCTTTCTTT. This sequence joins TRBV28 and TRBJ1-1, with D hard to call. Trimming shortened V by 6 bases and J by 7 bases, and 12 bases separated the two germline ends. The length of the CDR3 is 12 residues. Germline V lookup: CDR1 MDHEN, CDR2 SYDVKM.

The V call is TRBV27, the J call TRBJ2-4, with 8 bases fitting TRBD1. This CDR3 comprises 13 residues. With V trimmed by 6 bases and J by 11 bases, 9 bases remained unmatched. Germline values: CDR1 MNHEY, CDR2 SMNVEV (reference sequence). In DNA form, the CDR3 reads TGTGCCAGCAGGAACAGGGGGTTCGCTGTTCAGTACTTC. Translating gives CASRNRGFAVQYF.

This chain links TRBV7-8 with TRBJ2-5; 10 bases agree with TRBD1. CDR3 size: 15 residues. Per germline, CDR1 SGHVS and CDR2 FQNEAQ. V was pared by 3 bases and J by 5 bases, with 6 bases of the junction left unmatched. DNA for the CDR3: TGTGCCAGCAGCTTGGGACAGGGGTCGGGGGAGACCCAGTACTTC. Residues: CASSLGQGSGETQYF. Filled out from reference TRBV7-8 and TRBJ2-5, the complete variable domain reads GAGVSQSPRYKVAKRGQDVALRCDPISGHVSLFWYQQALGQGPEFLTYFQNEAQLDKSGLPSDRFFAERPEGSVSTLKIQRTQQEDSAVYLCASSLGQGSGETQYFGPGTRLLVL.

The chain carries TRBV7-9 and TRBJ2-2; the D is unclear. V lost 3 bases, J lost 6 bases, and 5 bases lay in between. The CDR3 spans 12 residues. Germline assignment: CDR1 SEHNR and CDR2 FQNEAQ (reference sequence). The CDR3 DNA reads as TGTGCCAGCAGCTTTCCATCCGGGGAGCTGTTTTTT. Its translation is CASSFPSGELFF.

The chain carries TRBV27 and TRBJ2-3; D is unclear. The CDR3 spans 18 residues. The V end lost 7 bases, the J end lost 2 bases, and 25 bases lay between the germline ends. Germline-derived CDR1 and CDR2 are MNHEY and SMNVEV (reference sequence). The CDR3, as DNA: TGTGCCAGCAAATTCGTAGTTTCTCCGAACCGATACACAGATACGCAGTATTTT. Its protein is CASKFVVSPNRYTDTQYF.

The V gene is TRBV28, the J gene TRBJ2-5; TRBD1 might be the D (6 bases). The V end lost 0 bases, the J end lost 4 bases, and 21 bases lay between the germline ends. The CDR3 totals 18 residues. The germline V gene encodes CDR1 MDHEN and CDR2 SYDVKM. CDR3 sequence reads: CASSLWGGGRGALETQYF. Here the CDR3 DNA reads TGTGCCAGCAGTTTATGGGGTGGGGGCAGGGGAGCTTTAGAGACCCAGTACTTC.

The rearrangement joins TRBV5-4 to TRBJ2-7; D may be TRBD2 (7 bases). Germline V CDR1 and CDR2: SGHNT, YYREEE (reference sequence). The CDR3 has 15 amino acids. With 1 base removed from V and 0 bases from J, the gap between germline ends came to 11 bases. The CDR3 bases are TGTGCCAGCAGCTTGAAGGGGGGGGGCTCCTACGAGCAGTACTTC. This translates into CASSLKGGGSYEQYF.

The chain is built from TRBV28 and TRBJ2-7; 7 bases are a match to TRBD1. The J segment lost 2 bases and the V segment lost 5 bases, leaving 6 bases of the junction unmatched. This CDR3 contains 14 residues. Looked up from germline, CDR1 is MDHEN and CDR2 is SYDVKM. CDR3 coding DNA: TGTGCCAGCAGTAACGAAGGGGGCGCCTACGAGCAGTACTTC. Its translation is CASSNEGGAYEQYF.

The chain links TRBV7-2 to TRBJ2-1; 14 nucleotides line up with TRBD2. The V gene's germline CDR1 is SGHTA and CDR2 FQGNSA. The CDR3 is made up of 17 amino acids. V gave up 3 bases and J gave up 6 bases; unmatched junction bases: 7. The CDR3 DNA is TGTGCCAGCAGCTTCAGACTAGCGGGAGGGCCTGGCAATGAGCAGTTCTTC. Its protein product is CASSFRLAGGPGNEQFF.

A few counts support this clone. The chain combines TRBV7-3 with TRBJ2-1; 12 bases agree with TRBD1. The CDR3 has 17 amino acids. The junction had 12 bases not matched to a gene; V was cut back by 5 bases and J by 7 bases. In germline, CDR1 is SGHTA, CDR2 FQGTGA. CDR3 region: CASSTKGWDRGLNEQFF. In DNA, the CDR3 is TGTGCCAGCAGCACAAAGGGCTGGGACAGGGGGCTTAATGAGCAGTTCTTC.

This chain links TRBV10-3 with TRBJ1-3, with D uncertain. The CDR3 covers 15 residues. V dropped 0 bases and J dropped 0 bases, with 6 bases sitting between them. Germline CDR1 ENHRY, CDR2 SYGVKD. The DNA of the CDR3 is TGTGCCATCAGTGAGTCGGCAGACTCTGGAAACACCATATATTTT. This gives the protein CAISESADSGNTIYF.